The clone carrying this T cell receptor (beta chain) was counted a few times. These data are taken from a study of T-cell reconstitution after alpha-beta-depleted transplantation in children. Looked up from germline, CDR1 is SGHVS and CDR2 is FNYEAQ. The junction had 12 bases not matched to a gene; V was cut back by 5 bases and J by 6 bases. The CDR3 sequence is 15 residues long. The TCRbeta library incorporated unique molecular identifiers. A single record per CDR3 protein comes from TCRdb applying MiXCR to the PCR reads. Of about 540,000 distinct CDR3 sequences in the sample, 15% to 20% were seen once.

Sequenced material: PBMCs from the stem cell graft donor, taken from the stem cell graft. The clonotype originates from a human donor who donated a stem cell graft to a child with acute lymphoblastic leukemia. V gene TRBV7-6 combines with J gene TRBJ1-2; 7 bases match TRBD1. The CDR3 region has the DNA TGTGCCAGCAGCCCGGCCCTCGGACAGGCGGATGGCTACACCTTC. Its protein is CASSPALGQADGYTF.